This TCR beta chain was captured by sequencing in a study of T cells in Graves' hyperthyroidism and ophthalmopathy. Study-level results: Blood also carried most thyroid clonotypes expanded above 0.001.

TCR beta CDR3 regions were amplified from RNA transcripts. First-round RT-PCR of the TCR CDR3 relied on the HTBI primer set. MiXCR, run by TCRdb on the multiplex PCR reads, gives a single entry per CDR3 protein. The data hold about 520,000 distinct CDR3 sequences, with approximately 25% observed a single time. There are many counts of this clonotype. Its antigen is unidentified. This CDR3 is 14 amino acids long. V shed 5 bases and J shed 3 bases, with 14 bases lying between them. CDR1 SGHTA and CDR2 FQGNSA come from the germline V gene. This receptor was taken from a woman aged 25 to 39 with Graves' ophthalmopathy. The gene calls are TRBV7-2 and TRBJ2-7; D gene uncertain. Sequencing input: blood. The CDR3 DNA reads TGTGCCAGCAGCGCAAACGTACCGAGCTACGAGCAGTACTTC. It codes for CASSANVPSYEQYF. The complete variable domain, with remaining parts taken from reference TRBV7-2 and TRBJ2-7, reads GAGVSQSPSNKVTEKGKDVELRCDPISGHTALYWYRQSLGQGLEFLIYFQGNSAPDKSGLPSDRFSAERTGGSVSTLTIQRTQQEDSAVYLCASSANVPSYEQYFGPGTRLTVT.